Sequencing of this TCR beta chain was carried out in a study of cytomegalovirus exposure and HLA in healthy donors. Vbeta (60) and Jbeta (13) primers were used in the PCR. Profiling relied on immunoSEQ multiplex PCR, and the TCRdb table lists in-frame clones only, not all of them. The profile shows over 90,000 clones, 65% to 85% of them singletons. This CDR3 is built from 11 residues. V was pared by 4 bases and J by 10 bases, with 11 bases between. CDR1 is SGHDT, CDR2 YYEEEE, per germline. This clone was seen only a few times. The sequence was obtained from a woman aged 55-75 years in good health and CMV-seropositive. The chain links TRBV5-6 to TRBJ1-1; D might be TRBD1 (5 bases). Material: PBMCs. This CDR3 is CASSTQGVAFF. The CDR3 DNA sequence: TGTGCCAGCAGCACGCAGGGTGTAGCTTTCTTT.